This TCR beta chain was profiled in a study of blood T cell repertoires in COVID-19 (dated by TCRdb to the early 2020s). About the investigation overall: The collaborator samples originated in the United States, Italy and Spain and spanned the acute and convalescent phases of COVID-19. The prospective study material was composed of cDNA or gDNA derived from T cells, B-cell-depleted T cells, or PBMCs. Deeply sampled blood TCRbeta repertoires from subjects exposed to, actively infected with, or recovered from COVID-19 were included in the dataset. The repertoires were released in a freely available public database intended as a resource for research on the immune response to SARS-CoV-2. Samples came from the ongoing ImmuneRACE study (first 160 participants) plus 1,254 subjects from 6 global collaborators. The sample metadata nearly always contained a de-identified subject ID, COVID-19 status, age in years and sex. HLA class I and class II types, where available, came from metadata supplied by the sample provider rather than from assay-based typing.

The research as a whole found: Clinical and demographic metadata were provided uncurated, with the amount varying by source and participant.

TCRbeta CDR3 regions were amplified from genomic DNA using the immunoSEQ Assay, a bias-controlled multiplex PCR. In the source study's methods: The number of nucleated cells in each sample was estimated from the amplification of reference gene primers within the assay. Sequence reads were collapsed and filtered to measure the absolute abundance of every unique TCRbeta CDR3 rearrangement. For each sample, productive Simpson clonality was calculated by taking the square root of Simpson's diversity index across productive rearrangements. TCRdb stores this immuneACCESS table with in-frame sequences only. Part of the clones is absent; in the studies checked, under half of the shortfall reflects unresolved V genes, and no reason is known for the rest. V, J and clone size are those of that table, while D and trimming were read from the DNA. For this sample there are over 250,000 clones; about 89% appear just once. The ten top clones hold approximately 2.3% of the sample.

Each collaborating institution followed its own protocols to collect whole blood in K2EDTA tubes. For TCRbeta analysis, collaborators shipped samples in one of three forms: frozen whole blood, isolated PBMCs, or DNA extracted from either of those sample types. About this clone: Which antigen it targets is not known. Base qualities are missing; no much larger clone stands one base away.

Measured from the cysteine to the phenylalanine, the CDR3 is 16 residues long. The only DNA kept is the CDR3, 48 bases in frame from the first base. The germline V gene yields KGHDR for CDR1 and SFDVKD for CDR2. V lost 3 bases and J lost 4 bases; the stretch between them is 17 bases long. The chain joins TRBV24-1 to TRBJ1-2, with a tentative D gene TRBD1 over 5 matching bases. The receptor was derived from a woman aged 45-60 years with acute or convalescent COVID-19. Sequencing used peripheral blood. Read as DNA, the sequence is TGTGCCACCAGTGATCCCTCCGAGACGGACACCTATGGCTACACCTTC. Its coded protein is CATSDPSETDTYGYTF.